The clone carrying this TCR beta chain has only a few counts. What it binds is unknown. Amplification yielded TCR beta CDR3 regions, with RNA transcripts as the source. The primer set for the first-round RT-PCR of the TCR CDR3 was HTBI. TCRdb independently ran MiXCR on the multiplex PCR reads; one entry per CDR3 protein. The table records under 400,000 distinct CDR3 sequences, about 16% of them present only once. Diagnosis relied on clinical symptoms, serum thyroxine and TRAb, thyroid ultrasound and orbital computed tomography. The authors obtained PBMCs from more than 8 ml of fresh peripheral blood. This sample is drawn from a study of T cells in Graves' hyperthyroidism and ophthalmopathy. General observations from the study: Most clonotypes expanded in the thyroid (above 0.001) were also present in blood. Model predictions of ophthalmopathy came a median approximately 6.2 months before onset.

With V trimmed by 3 bases and J by 2 bases, 5 bases remained unmatched. From germline, CDR1 is LNHDA and CDR2 SQIVND (reference sequence). This CDR3 region has 16 residues. V and J are TRBV19 and TRBJ2-1; 9 nucleotides line up with TRBD2. This TCR was sampled from a woman aged 55-69 years with Graves' ophthalmopathy. Sequenced: blood. CDR3 loop: CASSISGSVTYNEQFF. The DNA of the CDR3 is TGTGCCAGTAGTATTAGCGGGAGCGTTACCTACAATGAGCAGTTCTTC.